This paragraph reports one TCR beta chain. In this sample, this clonotype turned up many times. The antigen it binds to is not known. No base quality values were provided; no much bigger clone lies one nucleotide off. This specimen belongs to a study of CD8 T cells in ankylosing spondylitis (dated by TCRdb to about 2017). The study in broad terms: To find TCR variants linked to disease, the study profiled T cell receptor beta repertoires in ankylosing spondylitis patients and healthy donors. The full study cohort comprised around 25 ankylosing spondylitis patients and around 100 healthy donors. Samples of peripheral blood were taken, and for ankylosing spondylitis patients, synovial fluid was collected as well. What the research found in general, with its limitations: A TCR beta motif made up of eight highly homologous amino acid variants appeared to be characteristic of blood from ankylosing spondylitis patients. The disease-linked clones were reported to be significantly enriched in matched synovial fluid samples from ankylosing spondylitis patients. Some of the motif variants had been reported before in the synovial fluid and blood of reactive arthritis patients, a finding that suggests common disease-initiation mechanisms. The disease-linked clones showed a CD8+ phenotype and occurred at relatively low frequencies in peripheral blood.

Sequencer: Illumina HiSeq 2500. Quantitative 5'-RACE with molecular barcodes was used to prepare TCR beta libraries. The source study handled its data this way. Disease-linked TCR variants were identified with a new computational method built on a probabilistic model of VDJ rearrangement. TCRdb passed the public sequencing reads through fastp at Q25 and MiXCR, retaining productive beta sequences. All rows with the same CDR3 protein become a single entry with the most common DNA and genes. TCRdb's processing, not the study's, gives the V and J calls here. For this sample the table gives some 100,000 distinct CDR3 sequences, of which about 8.3% were detected only once. Of the sample, approximately 9.7% falls within the top ten clones. The sequence was obtained from a male donor with ankylosing spondylitis or in good health (not recorded which). Source material: blood, either unsorted or a sorted T cell fraction (not recorded which).

The DNA reads TGTGCCAGCAGCTTAGTAGTGAATGAGCAGTTCTTC. This gives the protein CASSLVVNEQFF. The chain joins TRBV7-6 to TRBJ2-1; the D gene is not confidently resolved. Between the V and J ends, shortened by 1 base and 7 bases respectively, the junction contains 5 bases. The germline V gene provides CDR1 SGHVS and CDR2 FNYEAQ. The CDR3 covers 12 residues, taking in both the cysteine and the phenylalanine. The CDR3 DNA has 36 bases and is translated from base 1.